The 7 T cell receptor beta chains below all came from one sample that was sequenced in a study of cytomegalovirus exposure and HLA in healthy donors. Primers included in the PCR were 60 Vbeta and 13 Jbeta primers. TCRdb keeps only in-frame clones here, not all; method: immunoSEQ multiplex PCR. The table shows about 280,000 clones, with approximately 90% occurring only once. Sequencing was carried out using PBMCs. The receptors shown here come from a woman between 18 and 30 years old in good health and CMV-seronegative.

This chain links TRBV2 with TRBJ1-6; 8 nucleotides align to TRBD1. V lost 0 bases, J lost 10 bases, and 8 bases stayed unmatched. Looked up from germline, CDR1 is SNHLY and CDR2 is FYNNEI. CDR3 length: 16 amino acids. The CDR3 sequence: CASSEARSTGGSPLHF. The CDR3 DNA is TGTGCCAGCAGTGAAGCGCGTAGTACAGGGGGGTCACCCCTCCACTTT.

This chain connects TRBV30 to TRBJ2-3, with D possibly being TRBD2 (5 bases). Germline V gene data show CDR1 as GTSNPN and CDR2 as SVGIG (reference sequence). This CDR3 region has 16 residues. V shed 1 base and J shed 0 bases, with 14 bases lying between them. The CDR3 reads CAWSEGLAASTDTQYF. CDR3 in DNA: TGTGCCTGGAGTGAAGGGCTAGCCGCAAGCACAGATACGCAGTATTTT.

The J gene is TRBJ2-3, the V gene TRBV19, with TRBD2 matching over 7 bases. The CDR3 runs 16 residues. The V gene's germline CDR1 is LNHDA and CDR2 SQIVND (reference sequence). V lost 6 bases to trimming and J lost 2 bases; unmatched junction nucleotides: 11. The CDR3 DNA follows: TGTGCCAGTAGGGGGTTCGGGGGGACTTTCACAGATACGCAGTATTTT. This sequence encodes CASRGFGGTFTDTQYF.

Here the CDR3 DNA reads TGTGCCAGCAGCCATAATCAGGACTATGGCTACACCTTC. Translating gives CASSHNQDYGYTF. V and J are TRBV7-9 and TRBJ1-2; D is ambiguous. This CDR3 has 13 amino acids. Trimming took off 5 bases at V and 3 bases at J, with 10 bases between the two ends. The germline V gene has CDR1 SEHNR and CDR2 FQNEAQ (reference sequence).

The J gene is TRBJ1-2, the V gene TRBV2; weak D call: TRBD1 (5 bases). From germline, CDR1 is SNHLY and CDR2 FYNNEI. There are 16 residues in the CDR3. Trimming cost V 7 bases and J 0 bases, with 18 bases left between them. This chain's CDR3 is CASNYRTTQTNYGYTF. CDR3 in DNA: TGTGCCAGCAATTACAGGACGACCCAAACTAACTATGGCTACACCTTC.

The rearrangement joins TRBV4-1 to TRBJ2-7; a weak D match, TRBD2 (5 bases). V dropped 1 base and J dropped 5 bases, with 15 bases sitting between them. Germline assignment: CDR1 MGHRA and CDR2 YSYEKL. The CDR3 is 15 amino acids. The CDR3 region is CASSQVPSLPHEQYF. The CDR3 DNA sequence: TGCGCCAGCAGCCAAGTTCCTAGCCTTCCCCACGAGCAGTACTTC.

The CDR3 sequence: CASSFRHNSNQPQHF. CDR3 sequence (DNA): TGTGCCAGCAGTTTCCGACACAATAGCAATCAGCCCCAGCATTTT. This chain joins TRBV27 and TRBJ1-5; D is undetermined. With 3 bases removed from V and 0 bases from J, the gap between germline ends came to 9 bases. This CDR3 region has 15 residues. Germline-derived CDR1 and CDR2 are MNHEY and SMNVEV (reference sequence).